This T cell receptor beta chain was sequenced in a study of blood T cell repertoires in COVID-19. CDR3 size: 14 residues. CDR1 and CDR2 (germline): KGHSH, LQKENI. V lost 3 bases and J lost 1; bases outside the gene matches: 1. The assay was immunoSEQ multiplex PCR, and TCRdb's table has in-frame clones only and misses some. Of approximately 68,000 clones in the sample, roughly 84% were seen once. The V gene is TRBV18, the J gene TRBJ2-3, with 7 bases that match TRBD1. Source material: peripheral blood. This clonotype was sampled from a woman aged 60-75 years with acute or convalescent COVID-19. The CDR3 DNA reads TGTGCCAGCTCACCCGGACAGGGCACAGATACGCAGTATTTT. This encodes CASSPGQGTDTQYF.